Following are 28 T cell receptor beta chains from one sample sequenced in a study of T cell responses to AZD1222 COVID-19 vaccine. Assay used: immunoSEQ multiplex PCR; TCRdb lists only in-frame clones, some missing. The table has around 150,000 clones, about 91% seen once; the top ten hold 3.5% to 4.5%. Sequences were derived from peripheral blood, sampled 28 days after the second AZD1222 dose. The receptors were sampled from an adult who received the AZD1222 COVID-19 vaccine.

Concerning this clone: This sample also contains other DNA sequences that code for the same CDR3. V gene TRBV6-6 combines with J gene TRBJ1-4; the D gene is possibly TRBD1 (5 bases). Trimming shortened V by 2 bases and J by 3 bases, and 7 bases separated the two germline ends. Germline CDR1 reads MNHNY; CDR2 reads SVGAGI (reference sequence). This CDR3 is 14 amino acids long. The CDR3 nucleotides read TGTGCCAGCAGTTACGGGGGGTCTAATGAAAAACTGTTTTTT. The encoded protein is CASSYGGSNEKLFF.

V usage is TRBV6-1 and J usage is TRBJ1-2; no clear D. The length of the CDR3 is 13 residues. V dropped 2 bases and J dropped 8 bases, with 12 bases sitting between them. Per germline, CDR1 MNHNS and CDR2 SASEGT. Here the CDR3 reads CASSENTPWGYTF. The CDR3 nucleotides read TGTGCCAGCAGTGAAAACACACCGTGGGGCTACACCTTC.

This chain joins TRBV19 and TRBJ1-3; tentatively, D is TRBD1 (5 bases). CDR1 and CDR2 from the germline V gene are LNHDA and SQIVND (reference sequence). The CDR3 covers 19 residues. The V end was cut by 0 bases, the J end by 0 bases, with 18 bases between. CDR3 coding DNA: TGTGCCAGTAGTATAGATCTTCGACAGAGCCAATCCTCTGGAAACACCATATATTTT. Amino acids: CASSIDLRQSQSSGNTIYF.

CDR3 amino acids: CASSFNNGYTF. Written as DNA, the CDR3 is TGTGCCAGCAGTTTCAACAACGGCTACACCTTC. The rearrangement links TRBV28 to TRBJ1-2; D unresolved. The CDR3 loop spans 11 amino acids. Deletions cut 3 bases from V and 8 bases from J, with 7 bases between. The V gene's germline CDR1 is MDHEN and CDR2 SYDVKM.

This rearrangement joins TRBV28 to TRBJ2-7; possible D gene TRBD1, 5 bases. V lost 5 bases, J lost 3 bases, and 11 bases lay in between. Germline CDR1 MDHEN, CDR2 SYDVKM. The CDR3 length is 13 residues. The CDR3 loop reads CASSPPDSYEQYF. CDR3 coding DNA: TGTGCCAGCAGTCCCCCAGACAGCTACGAGCAGTACTTC. Filled out from reference TRBV28 and TRBJ2-7, the complete variable domain reads DVKVTQSSRYLVKRTGEKVFLECVQDMDHENMFWYRQDPGLGLRLIYFSYDVKMKEKGDIPEGYSVSREKKERFSLILESASTNQTSMYLCASSPPDSYEQYFGPGTRLTVT.

The rearrangement links TRBV4-1 to TRBJ1-4; D is unresolved. Germline assignment: CDR1 MGHRA and CDR2 YSYEKL. V gave up 4 bases and J gave up 3 bases, with 9 bases separating them. This CDR3 contains 14 residues. The CDR3 loop reads CASSRSSSNEKLFF. CDR3 DNA sequence: TGCGCCAGCAGCCGGAGTTCATCTAATGAAAAACTGTTTTTT.

The chain couples TRBV7-9 to TRBJ2-1; D possibly corresponds to TRBD2 (6 bases). V dropped 5 bases and J dropped 7 bases, with 12 bases sitting between them. Looked up from germline, CDR1 is SEHNR and CDR2 is FQNEAQ (reference sequence). The CDR3 contains 13 residues. The CDR3, as DNA: TGTGCCAGCAGCGTCGGGAGATGGAATGAGCAGTTCTTC. It translates to CASSVGRWNEQFF.

The rearrangement uses TRBV9 and TRBJ1-6; D might be TRBD1 (5 bases). In germline, CDR1 is SGDLS, CDR2 YYNGEE. The CDR3 runs to 16 residues. V shed 0 bases and J shed 9 bases, with 16 bases lying between them. For the CDR3, the DNA is TGTGCCAGCAGCGTAGGTGCCCGGGACTTACCTTCACCCCTCCACTTT. This sequence encodes CASSVGARDLPSPLHF.

V gene TRBV7-3 combines with J gene TRBJ1-1, with D tentatively TRBD1 (6 bases). The V gene's germline CDR1 is SGHTA and CDR2 FQGTGA. Trimming removed 2 bases at V and 4 bases at J, with 14 bases between. The CDR3 sequence is 15 residues long. The CDR3 loop reads CASSLSAGESTEAFF. The CDR3 DNA reads as TGTGCCAGCAGCTTATCCGCAGGGGAGAGCACTGAAGCTTTCTTT.

The chain employs TRBV19 and TRBJ2-1; 12 bases map to TRBD2. Unmatched junction bases numbered 3, after V lost 2 bases and J lost 7 bases. The CDR3 sequence is 15 residues long. The germline V gene has CDR1 LNHDA and CDR2 SQIVND (reference sequence). The CDR3 bases are TGTGCCAGTAGTATACTAGCGGGAGGGGTTAATGAGCAGTTCTTC. Translated, it gives CASSILAGGVNEQFF.

V is TRBV28 and J is TRBJ2-7; no clear D. The CDR3 runs to 13 residues. Trimming took 6 bases from V and 4 from J, leaving 13 bases between them. Germline V gene lookup returns CDR1 MDHEN and CDR2 SYDVKM. DNA for the CDR3: TGTGCCAGCAGCATGACGACGGAGTACGAGCAGTACTTC. As protein: CASSMTTEYEQYF.

This clone was seen only a few times. The chain links TRBV19 to TRBJ2-1; the match to TRBD2 covers 10 bases. The V and J ends lost 2 bases and 6 bases, in that order; junction bases with no gene match: 22. Germline loops: CDR1 LNHDA, CDR2 SQIVND (reference sequence). This CDR3 is built from 21 residues. For the CDR3, the DNA is TGTGCCAGTAGTATACTTAGAGGGTCCCCCGAGGGGCCTAGCGGGGGCAATGAGCAGTTCTTC. This encodes CASSILRGSPEGPSGGNEQFF.

The J gene is TRBJ1-2, the V gene TRBV29-1, with D tentatively TRBD1 (5 bases). The CDR3 runs 14 residues. The germline CDR1 and CDR2 sequences are SQVTM and ANQGSEA. V was shortened by 0 bases and J by 3 bases, with 11 bases between the two germline ends. Here the CDR3 DNA reads TGCAGCGTTGAAGACCCCCGGGACTACTATGGCTACACCTTC. The encoded protein is CSVEDPRDYYGYTF. Full variable domain (remainder filled in from reference TRBV29-1 and TRBJ1-2): SAVISQKPSRDICQRGTSLTIQCQVDSQVTMMFWYRQQPGQSLTLIATANQGSEATYESGFVIDKFPISRPNLTFSTLTVSNMSPEDSSIYLCSVEDPRDYYGYTFGSGTRLTVV.

This rearrangement joins TRBV28 to TRBJ1-5; 9 bases are a match to TRBD1. CDR1 is MDHEN, CDR2 SYDVKM, per germline. Trimming cost V 7 bases and J 6 bases; bases outside gene matches: 7. CDR3 length equals 14 residues. The CDR3 bases are TGTGCCAGCATCTCGACAGGGGGTCTTCAGCCCCAGCATTTT. Its protein is CASISTGGLQPQHF.

This chain connects TRBV19 to TRBJ1-4; tentatively, D is TRBD1 (5 bases). Germline lookup yields CDR1 LNHDA and CDR2 SQIVND (reference sequence). The CDR3 has 13 residues. V lost 2 bases, J lost 8 bases, and 9 bases lay in between. In nucleotides, the CDR3 is TGTGCCAGTAGTATACAGAGGGGAGAAAAACTGTTTTTT. It specifies CASSIQRGEKLFF.

The chain is built from TRBV3-1 (or the pseudogene TRBV3-2) and TRBJ1-2; TRBD1 agrees at 10 bases. V dropped 3 bases and J dropped 6; count of bases not matched to a gene: 7. The CDR3 is made up of 15 amino acids. Germline CDR1 LGHDT, CDR2 YNNKEL (reference sequence). CDR3 coding DNA: TGTGCCAGCAGCCATCCCGGGACAGGGGAAGATGGCTACACCTTC. Its protein is CASSHPGTGEDGYTF.

This chain joins TRBV10-3 and TRBJ1-2; 10 bases agree with TRBD1. CDR1 and CDR2 from the germline V gene are ENHRY and SYGVKD. V lost 4 bases, J lost 3 bases, and 2 bases stayed unmatched. The CDR3 is 14 amino acids. The CDR3 protein is CAISGGTGDYGYTF. In nucleotides, the CDR3 is TGTGCCATCAGTGGGGGGACAGGGGACTATGGCTACACCTTC.

The gene calls are TRBV4-2 and TRBJ1-6; the match to TRBD1 covers 7 bases. Germline values: CDR1 LGHNA, CDR2 YNFKEQ. With V trimmed by 3 bases and J by 7 bases, 6 bases remained unmatched. The CDR3 loop spans 15 amino acids. CDR3 DNA sequence: TGTGCCAGCAGCCAGTTGGGACAGCAGAATTCACCCCTCCACTTT. This gives the protein CASSQLGQQNSPLHF.

Regarding this clone: A junction end diverges from the germline sequence, so it may reflect a read error. The V call is TRBV9, the J call TRBJ2-2; TRBD2 matches at 8 bases. CDR1 is SGDLS and CDR2 is YYNGEE in the germline V gene. The CDR3 extends over 16 amino acids. CDR3 nucleotide sequence: TGTGCCAGCAGCGTAGGAGCGGGAGCGAATACCGGGGAGCTGTTTTTT. Its translation is CASSVGAGANTGELFF.

The chain is built from TRBV19 and TRBJ2-5; D perhaps matches TRBD2 (9 bases). Trimming cost V 5 bases and J 5 bases, with 18 bases left between them. Germline assignment: CDR1 LNHDA and CDR2 SQIVND (reference sequence). This CDR3 is built from 15 residues. The CDR3 nucleotides read TGTGCCAGTAGTCCTAGCGGGACAGGCGGGGAGACCCAGTACTTC. Protein: CASSPSGTGGETQYF. The full variable domain, its missing parts supplied by reference TRBV19 and TRBJ2-5, is DGGITQSPKYLFRKEGQNVTLSCEQNLNHDAMYWYRQDPGQGLRLIYYSQIVNDFQKGDIAEGYSVSREKKESFPLTVTSAQKNPTAFYLCASSPSGTGGETQYFGPGTRLLVL.

This chain links TRBV29-1 with TRBJ2-7; 13 bases match TRBD2. Germline lookup yields CDR1 SQVTM and CDR2 ANQGSEA. J was trimmed by 3 bases and V by 4 bases; bases with no gene match: 9. The CDR3 spans 16 residues. The CDR3: CSVGTSGRETDYEQYF. CDR3 sequence (DNA): TGCAGCGTTGGAACTAGCGGGAGGGAAACGGACTACGAGCAGTACTTC.

The chain is built from TRBV5-6 and TRBJ1-1; possible D gene TRBD1, 6 bases. Germline CDR1 reads SGHDT; CDR2 reads YYEEEE. Trimming removed 3 bases from V and 10 bases from J, with 25 bases in between. CDR3 length: 16 amino acids. The CDR3 DNA reads TGTGCCAGCAGCTCCGCTCCGGGTCCTGCCGGAGGGGGAGCTTTCTTT. Amino acids: CASSSAPGPAGGGAFF.

The chain employs TRBV28 and TRBJ2-4; D remains ambiguous. The CDR3 is made up of 15 amino acids. The V end lost 1 base, the J end lost 0 bases, and 7 bases lay between the germline ends. Germline CDR1 and CDR2: MDHEN and SYDVKM. CDR3 in amino acids: CASSLLEGAKNIQYF. The DNA of the CDR3 is TGTGCCAGCAGTTTATTAGAAGGAGCCAAAAACATTCAGTACTTC.

This clone was seen once. The CDR3 spells CASSLSLGHYGYTF. In DNA form, the CDR3 reads TGTGCCAGCAGCTTGTCCTTGGGTCACTATGGCTACACCTTC. The rearrangement uses TRBV5-8 and TRBJ1-2; D is uncertain. The germline V gene encodes CDR1 SGHTS and CDR2 YDEGEE. There are 14 residues in the CDR3. The ends were cut back, 1 base at V and 3 bases at J, with 10 bases in the middle.

The chain employs TRBV10-2 and TRBJ2-7; 8 bases line up with TRBD1. V was pared by 6 bases and J by 2 bases, with 12 bases of the junction left unmatched. CDR3 length equals 16 residues. Per the germline V gene, CDR1 is WSHSY and CDR2 is SAAADI. DNA of the CDR3: TGCGCCAGCAGACAAGTAGGGACAGGAGTTACCTACGAGCAGTACTTC. It codes for CASRQVGTGVTYEQYF.

This clone was counted ten times or more. CDR3 in amino acids: CASSPPASGTGVNKPQHF. In DNA form, the CDR3 reads TGTGCCAGCAGTCCTCCTGCCTCCGGGACAGGGGTAAATAAGCCCCAGCATTTT. The J gene is TRBJ1-5, the V gene TRBV28; 10 nucleotides align to TRBD1. V gave up 5 bases and J gave up 8 bases; unmatched junction bases: 18. This CDR3 has 18 amino acids. CDR1 is MDHEN, CDR2 SYDVKM, per germline.

The chain combines TRBV27 with TRBJ2-3; perhaps TRBD1 as D (5 bases). With 6 bases removed from V and 0 bases from J, the gap between germline ends came to 16 bases. This CDR3 region has 16 residues. CDR1 is MNHEY and CDR2 is SMNVEV in the germline V gene (reference sequence). For the CDR3, the DNA is TGTGCCAGCAGCCATTGGCCGGACACTAGCACAGATACGCAGTATTTT. It translates to CASSHWPDTSTDTQYF.

This clone has just one count. This chain connects TRBV18 to TRBJ2-5; no reliable D call. Germline V lookup: CDR1 KGHSH, CDR2 LQKENI. This CDR3 spans 16 amino acids. Deletions cut 2 bases from V and 0 bases from J, with 13 bases between. The CDR3 DNA reads as TGTGCCAGCTCACCATTGGGTGTAGGTAACCAAGAGACCCAGTACTTC. Protein product: CASSPLGVGNQETQYF.